A selection of T cell receptor beta chains follows, all from one sample in a study of T cells in Graves' hyperthyroidism and ophthalmopathy. TCRdb re-called the multiplex PCR reads through MiXCR, storing one row per CDR3 protein. Of about 840,000 distinct CDR3 sequences listed, about 38% were seen once; the top ten hold around 9.3%. Source material: blood. These receptors were taken from a young man with Graves' hyperthyroidism. Both conserved end residues are part of each CDR3. Fields, in order: D gene, J gene, clone size, V gene, CDR3 protein, CDR3 DNA. D genes are given only for firm matches. A row's size may be missing; if present it is once, few, many or a size class.

>-|TRBJ1-1|once|TRBV6-5
CATLPQGTEAVF
TGTGCCACCCTACCGCAGGGGACTGAAGCTGTCTTT
>-|TRBJ1-3|many|TRBV5-1
CASRAEGNTIYF
TGCGCCAGCAGGGCGGAGGGAAACACCATATATTTT
>-|TRBJ1-2|-|TRBV20-1
CSARVVLGYTF
TGCAGTGCTAGGGTGGTTCTTGGCTACACCTTC
>TRBD1|TRBJ1-1|many|TRBV19
CASSIVQGDTEAFF
TGTGCCAGTAGTATAGTGCAGGGGGACACTGAAGCTTTCTTT
>-|TRBJ1-6|few|TRBV9
CASSPGGGALFSPLHF
TGTGCCAGCAGCCCAGGAGGAGGGGCGTTATTTTCACCCCTCCACTTT
>TRBD1|TRBJ1-5|-|TRBV29-1
CSVVGQGRFNQPQHF
TGCAGCGTTGTAGGACAGGGAAGATTTAATCAGCCCCAGCATTTT
>-|TRBJ1-4|few|TRBV5-8
CASSSGTRSEKLFF
TGTGCCAGCAGCTCCGGGACCCGGTCGGAAAAACTGTTTTTT
>TRBD2|TRBJ2-2|-|TRBV10-2
CASSPPGVAGEELFF
TGCGCCAGCAGCCCCCCGGGGGTAGCGGGAGAGGAGCTGTTTTTT
>-|TRBJ1-3|few|TRBV3-1
CASSQDAGPRSTIYF
TGTGCCAGCAGCCAAGATGCAGGGCCCCGAAGCACCATATATTTT
>-|TRBJ2-7|-|TRBV5-1
CASSQGPPPVPSHEQYF
TGCGCCAGCAGCCAAGGGCCCCCGCCTGTCCCGTCCCACGAGCAGTACTTC
>-|TRBJ1-5|many|TRBV19
CASSDRPRWNQPQHF
TGTGCCAGTAGTGACAGGCCCAGATGGAATCAGCCCCAGCATTTT
>-|TRBJ1-5|-|TRBV19
CASTGQVGRGQPQHF
TGTGCCAGTACCGGGCAAGTGGGCCGAGGGCAGCCCCAGCATTTT
>-|TRBJ2-7|-|TRBV25-1
CATGGLAEIHEQYF
TGTGCCACAGGGGGGCTAGCGGAAATTCACGAGCAGTACTTC
>-|TRBJ2-7|-|TRBV2
CASVGLTYEQYF
TGTGCCAGCGTGGGGCTTACCTACGAGCAGTACTTC
>TRBD1|TRBJ1-1|-|TRBV7-2
CASSVNRGFTEAFF
TGTGCCAGCAGCGTAAACAGGGGTTTTACTGAAGCTTTCTTT
>-|TRBJ2-7|-|TRBV11-1
CASSLALGVAYEQYF
TGTGCCAGCAGCTTAGCGCTGGGGGTAGCCTACGAGCAGTACTTC
>TRBD1|TRBJ2-7|-|TRBV11-2
CASSLGRGRGHLYEQYF
TGTGCCAGCAGCTTAGGGCGCGGCAGGGGGCATCTTTACGAGCAGTACTTC
>-|TRBJ2-5|many|TRBV2
CASSVGRLETQYF
TGTGCCAGCAGTGTCGGGCGGCTAGAGACCCAGTACTTC
>TRBD1|TRBJ1-1|few|TRBV7-9
CASSLGRLQGVRTIGRAFF
TGTGCCAGCAGCTTAGGCCGTCTACAGGGGGTTCGAACGATAGGTAGGGCTTTCTTT
>-|TRBJ1-6|-|TRBV5-5
CASSSFGGGNSPLHF
TGTGCCAGCAGCTCATTTGGGGGTGGTAATTCACCCCTCCACTTT
>-|TRBJ1-1|many|TRBV2
CASRGEATEAFF
TGTGCCAGCAGAGGGGAGGCTACTGAAGCTTTCTTT
>-|TRBJ2-3|-|TRBV5-6
CASSPGPSTDTQYF
TGTGCCAGCAGCCCTGGGCCAAGCACAGATACGCAGTATTTT
>-|TRBJ1-1|-|TRBV9
CASSLRRDAGAFF
TGTGCCAGCAGTTTAAGGCGGGACGCCGGGGCTTTCTTT
>-|TRBJ2-7|few|TRBV7-2
CASSFSDSYEQYF
TGTGCCAGCAGCTTTTCAGACTCCTACGAGCAGTACTTC
>-|TRBJ1-5|few|TRBV5-6
CASSLTGMLDQPQHF
TGTGCCAGCAGCTTGACAGGCATGCTCGATCAGCCCCAGCATTTT
>TRBD1|TRBJ1-1|few|TRBV19
CASSGNTGGMNTEAFF
TGTGCCAGTAGTGGCAACACAGGGGGAATGAACACTGAAGCTTTCTTT
>-|TRBJ2-6|few|TRBV7-9
CASSSAGQANVLTF
TGTGCCAGCAGCTCGGCGGGACAGGCCAACGTCCTGACTTTC
>TRBD1|TRBJ1-1|-|TRBV29-1
CSVEPGTGYTEAFF
TGCAGCGTTGAACCTGGGACAGGGTACACTGAAGCTTTCTTT
>TRBD1|TRBJ2-7|-|TRBV20-1
CSARRTGGILYEQYF
TGCAGTGCTAGAAGGACAGGGGGTATTTTATACGAGCAGTACTTC
>TRBD1|TRBJ1-1|-|TRBV9
CASSVGQGGSTEAFF
TGTGCCAGCAGTGTAGGACAGGGCGGGAGCACTGAAGCTTTCTTT
>-|TRBJ2-7|many|TRBV24-1
CATSARGDEQYF
TGTGCCACCAGTGCCCGCGGGGACGAGCAGTACTTC
>-|TRBJ1-3|many|TRBV7-8
CASSLAQSPGNTIYF
TGTGCCAGCAGCTTAGCGCAAAGTCCCGGAAACACCATATATTTT
>-|TRBJ2-6|once|TRBV5-1
CASSLDARGLSSGANVLTF
TGCGCCAGCAGCTTGGATGCCAGGGGCCTCTCCTCTGGGGCCAACGTCCTGACTTTC
>-|TRBJ1-2|many|TRBV7-8
CASSFRSQGGYTF
TGTGCCAGCAGCTTCCGATCTCAGGGTGGCTACACCTTC
>-|TRBJ2-7|few|TRBV7-9
CASSLISGYEQYF
TGTGCCAGCAGCTTAATTTCCGGCTACGAGCAGTACTTC
>TRBD1|TRBJ1-1|-|TRBV11-1
CASSSGTGLISVNTEAFF
TGTGCCAGCAGCTCGGGGACAGGGTTAATTTCCGTGAACACTGAAGCTTTCTTT
>TRBD2|TRBJ2-7|-|TRBV20-1
CSARDTSQERGWGEQYF
TGCAGTGCTAGAGATACCTCGCAGGAGCGGGGGTGGGGGGAGCAGTACTTC
>-|TRBJ2-7|many|TRBV9
CASSPDGYSYEQYF
TGTGCCAGCAGCCCAGATGGGTACTCCTACGAGCAGTACTTC
>-|TRBJ1-1|few|TRBV6-1
CASIYPQGGNTEAFF
TGTGCCAGCATCTATCCCCAGGGAGGGAACACTGAAGCTTTCTTT
>TRBD1|TRBJ1-5|many|TRBV9
CASSVGQAFQPQHF
TGTGCCAGCAGCGTGGGACAGGCCTTTCAGCCCCAGCATTTT
>TRBD1|TRBJ2-7|many|TRBV10-2
CASSSTGGSYEQYF
TGCGCCAGCAGCTCGACAGGGGGCTCCTACGAGCAGTACTTC
>-|TRBJ1-5|many|TRBV20-1
CSANPGATNQPQHF
TGCAGTGCTAACCCCGGGGCAACCAATCAGCCCCAGCATTTT
>-|TRBJ1-6|few|TRBV5-1
CASSLLGTDSPLHF
TGCGCCAGCAGCTTGTTGGGCACTGATTCACCCCTCCACTTT